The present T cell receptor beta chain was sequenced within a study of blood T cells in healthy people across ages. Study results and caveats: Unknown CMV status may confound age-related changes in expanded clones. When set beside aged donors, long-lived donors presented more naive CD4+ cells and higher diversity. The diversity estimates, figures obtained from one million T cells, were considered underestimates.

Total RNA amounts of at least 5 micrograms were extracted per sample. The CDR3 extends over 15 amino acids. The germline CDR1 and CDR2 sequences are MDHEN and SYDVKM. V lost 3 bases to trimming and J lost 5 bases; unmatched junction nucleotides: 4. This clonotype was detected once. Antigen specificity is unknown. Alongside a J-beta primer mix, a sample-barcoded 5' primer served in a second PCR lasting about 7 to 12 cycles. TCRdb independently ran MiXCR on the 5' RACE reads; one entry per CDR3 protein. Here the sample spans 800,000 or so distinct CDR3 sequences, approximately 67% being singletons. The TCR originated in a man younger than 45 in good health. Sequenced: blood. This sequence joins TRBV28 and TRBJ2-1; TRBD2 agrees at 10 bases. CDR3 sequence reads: CASSFLAGVNNEQFF. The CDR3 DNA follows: TGTGCCAGCAGTTTCCTAGCGGGGGTTAACAATGAGCAGTTCTTC.